This T cell receptor (beta chain) derives from a study of blood T cell repertoires in COVID-19 (dated by TCRdb to 2019 to 2021). For the study in its entirety: Collaborator samples came from the United States, Italy and Spain and covered acute and convalescent phases of COVID-19. Sample metadata almost always included a de-identified subject ID, COVID-19 status, age in years and sex. Subjects who had been exposed to COVID-19, were actively infected with it, or had recovered from it provided the deeply sampled blood TCRbeta repertoires that made up the dataset. The repertoires were released in a freely available public database meant as a resource for research on the immune response to SARS-CoV-2. Samples were obtained from the ongoing ImmuneRACE study (first 160 participants) and from 1,254 subjects provided by 6 global collaborators. The material from the prospective study consisted of cDNA or gDNA derived from T cells, B-cell-depleted T cells, or PBMCs. Where available, HLA class I and class II types were obtained from metadata supplied by the sample provider rather than from assay-based typing. Overall study results and their limits: Clinical and demographic metadata were provided uncurated, with the amount varying by source and participant.

The immunoSEQ Assay, a bias-controlled multiplex PCR, was used to amplify TCRbeta CDR3 regions from genomic DNA. Regarding the original processing steps: Nucleated cell counts per sample were estimated from amplification of reference gene primers within the assay. To quantify the absolute abundance of each unique TCRbeta CDR3 rearrangement, sequence reads were collapsed and filtered. Productive Simpson clonality was computed per sample as the square root of Simpson's diversity index over productive rearrangements. The table was pulled from immuneACCESS by TCRdb, which kept in-frame rearrangements only. Such tables lose some clones; where checked, under half of the loss comes from unresolved V genes, and the rest has no known cause. The DNA gave D and trimming, while V, J and clone size come from that table. The sample table holds some 350,000 clones, of which 89% were seen once. The biggest ten clones account for approximately 3% of the sample.

This clone showed up just once. No antigen is known for it. Base quality data are lacking; no much larger clone is found one base away. From the cysteine through the phenylalanine, the CDR3 covers 19 amino acids. Just CDR3 DNA is preserved here, 57 bases in frame from base 1. V lost 5 bases and J lost 2 bases; the stretch between them is 28 bases long. According to the germline V gene (reference sequence), CDR1 reads SEHNR and CDR2 reads FQNEAQ. In Seattle, one collaborating source enrolled patients while the infection was active and tracked those patients longitudinally over the course of disease. Whole blood was collected in K2EDTA tubes by collaborating institutions according to the institutions' own protocols. For TCRbeta analysis, collaborators shipped samples in one of three forms: frozen whole blood, isolated PBMCs, or DNA extracted from either of those sample types.

This receptor was taken from a woman between 25 and 40 years old with COVID-19, enrolled during active disease. The sequenced sample was peripheral blood. The chain uses TRBV7-9 and TRBJ2-7; the D gene is possibly TRBD1, with 6 bases matching. The DNA sequence reads TGTGCCAGCAGCCACCATTCAAGCTGGGGGCAGGGGATGGCCTACGAGCAGTACTTC. This codes for CASSHHSSWGQGMAYEQYF.